The 8 T cell receptor beta chains below come from one sample, sequenced in a study of T cells in Graves' hyperthyroidism and ophthalmopathy. RNA transcripts were the template for amplifying TCR beta CDR3 regions. HTBI primers were used for first-round RT-PCR of the TCR CDR3. TCRdb recomputed calls from the multiplex PCR reads with MiXCR, one row per CDR3 protein. The table has around 350,000 distinct CDR3 sequences, approximately 13% seen once. The source material was blood. Receptors were obtained from a woman younger than 35 with Graves' hyperthyroidism.

This clonotype has ten or more counts. The V gene is TRBV7-8, the J gene TRBJ2-7; possibly TRBD1 or TRBD2 for D (5 bases each). V was trimmed by 8 bases and J by 1 base, leaving 15 bases between them. CDR3 length: 14 amino acids. The V gene's germline CDR1 is SGHVS and CDR2 FQNEAQ. As DNA, the CDR3 is TGTGCCAGCGGCCAGGGACCACAATCCTACGAGCAGTACTTC. Its translation is CASGQGPQSYEQYF. The full variable domain, its missing parts supplied by reference TRBV7-8 and TRBJ2-7, is GAGVSQSPRYKVAKRGQDVALRCDPISGHVSLFWYQQALGQGPEFLTYFQNEAQLDKSGLPSDRFFAERPEGSVSTLKIQRTQQEDSAVYLCASGQGPQSYEQYFGPGTRLTVT.

This clonotype was counted only a few times. This rearrangement joins TRBV10-3 to TRBJ2-5, with D perhaps matching TRBD1 (5 bases). CDR1 and CDR2 from the germline V gene are ENHRY and SYGVKD. Trimming stripped 6 bases from V and 5 bases from J, with 13 bases between. CDR3 size: 13 residues. In DNA form, the CDR3 reads TGTGCCATCAGCCAGACAGCGCAGGAGACCCAGTACTTC. This sequence encodes CAISQTAQETQYF.

This clonotype has at least ten counts. The V and J genes are TRBV10-3 and TRBJ2-7; possibly TRBD1 for D (6 bases). Germline CDR1 reads ENHRY; CDR2 reads SYGVKD. CDR3 length: 14 residues. Trimming took off 4 bases at V and 7 bases at J, with 17 bases between the two ends. The CDR3 bases are TGTGCCATCAGTGCGGGGCAGGGGCTCTTGGAGCAGTACTTC. Translation gives CAISAGQGLLEQYF.

This clonotype appeared once. This chain links TRBV12-3 or TRBV12-4 with TRBJ2-5, with TRBD2 matching 8 bases. There are 15 residues in the CDR3. The J segment lost 5 bases and the V segment lost 3 bases, leaving 8 bases of the junction unmatched. Here the CDR3 DNA reads TGTGCCAGCAGTTTTGGCGGGGGCGGGGGGGAGACCCAGTACTTC. Its translation: CASSFGGGGGETQYF.

Many counts were recorded for this clonotype. The chain carries TRBV5-8 and TRBJ1-5; 7 bases fit TRBD1. The length of the CDR3 is 15 residues. CDR1 and CDR2 from the germline V gene are SGHTS and YDEGEE. Germline trimming cut 0 bases from V and 4 bases from J; bases unmatched to any gene: 4. The CDR3 spells CASSLVPGGNQPQHF. The CDR3 bases are TGTGCCAGCAGCTTGGTACCAGGGGGGAATCAGCCCCAGCATTTT.

Of note for this clonotype: A read error may be the cause here, since a much bigger clone is one base away. The chain combines TRBV20-1 with TRBJ1-5; D is unresolved. The CDR3 totals 17 residues. CDR1 and CDR2 from the germline V gene are DFQATT and SNEGSKA (reference sequence). Trimming cost V 1 base and J 0 bases, with 16 bases left between them. CDR3 bases: TGCAGTGCTAGAGTAGGGCGGAGTACCTATAGCAATCAGCCCCAGCATTTT. Its translation: CSARVGRSTYSNQPQHF.

This clonotype occurred many times. The V gene is TRBV19, the J gene TRBJ2-1; TRBD1 might be the D (5 bases). V was shortened by 5 bases and J by 2 bases, with 13 bases between the two germline ends. Germline V CDR1 and CDR2: LNHDA, SQIVND (reference sequence). This CDR3 comprises 15 residues. Written as DNA, the CDR3 is TGTGCCAGTAGTTGGGGCCCGAACACCTACAATGAGCAGTTCTTC. This translates into CASSWGPNTYNEQFF.

V is TRBV7-9 and J is TRBJ1-5; 10 bases are a match to TRBD1. V lost 5 bases and J lost 6; bases outside the gene matches: 7. The CDR3 runs 15 residues. Germline CDR1 reads SEHNR; CDR2 reads FQNEAQ (reference sequence). This CDR3 is CASSLETGGFQPQHF. The CDR3 nucleotides read TGTGCCAGCAGCCTCGAGACAGGGGGCTTTCAGCCCCAGCATTTT.